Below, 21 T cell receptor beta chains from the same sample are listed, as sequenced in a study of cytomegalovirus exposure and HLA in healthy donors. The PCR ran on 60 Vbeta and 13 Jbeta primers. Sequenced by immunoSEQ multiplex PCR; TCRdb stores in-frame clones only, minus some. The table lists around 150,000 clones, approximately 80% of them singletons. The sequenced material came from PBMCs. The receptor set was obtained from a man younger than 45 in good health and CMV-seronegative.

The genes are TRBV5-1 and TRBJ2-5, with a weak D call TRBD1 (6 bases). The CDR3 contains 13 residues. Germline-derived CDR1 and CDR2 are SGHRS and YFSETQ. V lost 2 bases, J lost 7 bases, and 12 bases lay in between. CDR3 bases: TGCGCCAGCAGCTTACAGGGCTCCGTGACCCAGTACTTC. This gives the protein CASSLQGSVTQYF.

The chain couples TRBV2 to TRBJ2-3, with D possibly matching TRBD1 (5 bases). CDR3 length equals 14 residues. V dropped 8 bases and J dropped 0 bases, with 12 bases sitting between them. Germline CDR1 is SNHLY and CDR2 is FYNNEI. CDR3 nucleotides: TGTGCCAGCGTCGTCCAGGGCAGCACAGATACGCAGTATTTT. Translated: CASVVQGSTDTQYF. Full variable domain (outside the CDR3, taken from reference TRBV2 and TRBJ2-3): EPEVTQTPSHQVTQMGQEVILRCVPISNHLYFYWYRQILGQKVEFLVSFYNNEISEKSEIFDDQFSVERPDGSNFTLKIRSTKLEDSAMYFCASVVQGSTDTQYFGPGTRLTVL.

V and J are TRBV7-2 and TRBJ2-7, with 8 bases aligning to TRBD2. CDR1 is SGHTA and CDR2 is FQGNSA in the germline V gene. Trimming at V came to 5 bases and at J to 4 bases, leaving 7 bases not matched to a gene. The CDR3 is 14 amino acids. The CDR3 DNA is TGTGCCAGCAGCCGGGAGGGGGGGATTTACGAGCAGTACTTC. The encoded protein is CASSREGGIYEQYF.

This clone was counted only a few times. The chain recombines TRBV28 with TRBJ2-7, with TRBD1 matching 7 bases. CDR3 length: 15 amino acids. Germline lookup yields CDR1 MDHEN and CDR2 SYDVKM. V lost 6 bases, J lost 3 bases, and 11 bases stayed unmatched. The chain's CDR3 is CASSPSGTELYEQYF. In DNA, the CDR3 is TGTGCCAGCAGCCCTTCCGGGACAGAACTCTACGAGCAGTACTTC.

The CDR3 spells CAISDGDQPQHF. The DNA of the CDR3 is TGTGCCATCAGTGACGGTGATCAGCCCCAGCATTTT. The chain is built from TRBV10-3 and TRBJ1-5; D is undetermined. The CDR3 spans 12 residues. Trimming shortened V by 3 bases and J by 5 bases, and 5 bases separated the two germline ends. Germline V lookup: CDR1 ENHRY, CDR2 SYGVKD.

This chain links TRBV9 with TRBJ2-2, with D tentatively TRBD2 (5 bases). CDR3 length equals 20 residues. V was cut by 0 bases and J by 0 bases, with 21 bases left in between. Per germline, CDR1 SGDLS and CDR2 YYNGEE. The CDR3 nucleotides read TGTGCCAGCAGCGTAGAGAGGAGACGGAGGCCCGACGCGAACACCGGGGAGCTGTTTTTT. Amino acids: CASSVERRRRPDANTGELFF.

CDR3 nucleotide sequence: TGTGCCAGTAGTAATCCGGTGGTAATCACAGATACGCAGTATTTT. Protein: CASSNPVVITDTQYF. The chain uses TRBV19 and TRBJ2-3; D gene unclear. CDR3 length: 15 amino acids. Germline values: CDR1 LNHDA, CDR2 SQIVND (reference sequence). V lost 4 bases and J lost 2, with 13 bases in between.

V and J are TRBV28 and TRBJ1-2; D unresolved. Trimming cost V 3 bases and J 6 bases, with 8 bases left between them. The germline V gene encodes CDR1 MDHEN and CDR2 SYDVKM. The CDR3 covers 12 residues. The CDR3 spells CASSLRWDGYTF. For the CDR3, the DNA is TGTGCCAGCAGTTTGCGGTGGGATGGCTACACCTTC.

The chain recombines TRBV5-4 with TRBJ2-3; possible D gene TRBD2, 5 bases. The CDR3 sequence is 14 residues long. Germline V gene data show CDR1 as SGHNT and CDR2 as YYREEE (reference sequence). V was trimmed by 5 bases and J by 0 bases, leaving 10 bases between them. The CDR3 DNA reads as TGTGCCAGCAGGGGCGGGCGGAGCACAGATACGCAGTATTTT. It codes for CASRGGRSTDTQYF.

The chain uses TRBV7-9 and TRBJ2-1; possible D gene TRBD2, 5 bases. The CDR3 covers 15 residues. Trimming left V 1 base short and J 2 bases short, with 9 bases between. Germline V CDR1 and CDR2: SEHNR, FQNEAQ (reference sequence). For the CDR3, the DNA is TGTGCCAGCAGCTTAGTCAGCGGTGCCTACAATGAGCAGTTCTTC. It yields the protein CASSLVSGAYNEQFF.

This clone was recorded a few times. CDR3 DNA: TGCGCCAGCAGTTACGGGGTGTCGGCCGGGACAAATCAGCCCCAGCATTTT. This translates into CASSYGVSAGTNQPQHF. The chain uses TRBV10-2 and TRBJ1-5; D possibly corresponds to TRBD1 (6 bases). Trimming cost V 5 bases and J 4 bases, with 21 bases left between them. Germline lookup yields CDR1 WSHSY and CDR2 SAAADI. There are 17 residues in the CDR3.

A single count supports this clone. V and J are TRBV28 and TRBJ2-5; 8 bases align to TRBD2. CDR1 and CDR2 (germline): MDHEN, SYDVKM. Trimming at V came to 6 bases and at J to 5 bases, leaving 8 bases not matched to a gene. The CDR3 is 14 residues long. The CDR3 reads CASRAGLVQETQYF. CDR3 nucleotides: TGTGCCAGCAGGGCGGGACTAGTTCAGGAGACCCAGTACTTC.

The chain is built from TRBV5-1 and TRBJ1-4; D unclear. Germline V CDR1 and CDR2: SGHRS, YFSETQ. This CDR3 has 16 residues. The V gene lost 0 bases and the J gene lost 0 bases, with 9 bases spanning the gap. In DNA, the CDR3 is TGCGCCAGCAGCTTGGCCGGCGGGACAACTAATGAAAAACTGTTTTTT. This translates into CASSLAGGTTNEKLFF.

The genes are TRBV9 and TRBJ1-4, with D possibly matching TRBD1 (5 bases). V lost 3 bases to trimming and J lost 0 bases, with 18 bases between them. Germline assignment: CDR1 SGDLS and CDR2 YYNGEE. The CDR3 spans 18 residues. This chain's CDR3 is CASSANPRRGATNEKLFF. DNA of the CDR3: TGTGCCAGCAGCGCGAACCCTCGTCGGGGGGCAACTAATGAAAAACTGTTTTTT.

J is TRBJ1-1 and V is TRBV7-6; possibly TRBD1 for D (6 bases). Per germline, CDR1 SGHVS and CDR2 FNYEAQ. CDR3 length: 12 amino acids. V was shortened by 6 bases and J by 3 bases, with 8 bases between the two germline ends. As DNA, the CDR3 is TGTGCCAGCAGAGCAGGGGACACTGAAGCTTTCTTT. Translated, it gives CASRAGDTEAFF.

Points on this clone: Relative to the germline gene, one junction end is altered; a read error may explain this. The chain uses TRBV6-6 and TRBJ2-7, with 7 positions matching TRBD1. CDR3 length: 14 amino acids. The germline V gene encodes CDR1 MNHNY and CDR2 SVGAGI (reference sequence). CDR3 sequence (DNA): TGTGCCAGCCTAAAGGGACAGCCTGAAAACGAGCGGTACTTC. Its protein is CASLKGQPENERYF.

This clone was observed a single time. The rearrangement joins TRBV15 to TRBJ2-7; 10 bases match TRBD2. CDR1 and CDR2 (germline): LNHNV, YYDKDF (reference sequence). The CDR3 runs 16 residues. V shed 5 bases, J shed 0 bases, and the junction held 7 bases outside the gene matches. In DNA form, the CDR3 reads TGTGCCACCAGCGTTAGACTAGCGGGCAACTCCTACGAGCAGTACTTC. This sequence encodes CATSVRLAGNSYEQYF.

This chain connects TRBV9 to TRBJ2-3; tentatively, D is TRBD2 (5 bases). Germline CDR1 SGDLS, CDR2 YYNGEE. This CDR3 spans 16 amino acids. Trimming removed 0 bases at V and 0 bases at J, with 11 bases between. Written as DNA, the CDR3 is TGTGCCAGCAGCGTAGGGGCGGGTGGCAGCACAGATACGCAGTATTTT. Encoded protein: CASSVGAGGSTDTQYF.

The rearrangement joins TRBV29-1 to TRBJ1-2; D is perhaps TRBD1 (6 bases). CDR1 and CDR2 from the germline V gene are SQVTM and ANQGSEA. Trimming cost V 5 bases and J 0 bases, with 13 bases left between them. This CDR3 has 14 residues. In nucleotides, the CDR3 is TGCAGCGTTCTCCCAGGGGATGCTAACTATGGCTACACCTTC. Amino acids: CSVLPGDANYGYTF.

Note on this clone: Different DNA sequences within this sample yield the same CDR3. The CDR3 region has the DNA TGTGCCAGCAGCAAACTAGCGGGATCACACAATGAGCAGTTCTTC. It encodes CASSKLAGSHNEQFF. The rearrangement uses TRBV7-7 and TRBJ2-1; 10 bases fit TRBD2. The CDR3 runs to 15 residues. CDR1 is SSHAT and CDR2 is FNYEAQ in the germline V gene (reference sequence). V trimming: 5 bases; J trimming: 5 bases; junction bases outside the gene matches: 6.

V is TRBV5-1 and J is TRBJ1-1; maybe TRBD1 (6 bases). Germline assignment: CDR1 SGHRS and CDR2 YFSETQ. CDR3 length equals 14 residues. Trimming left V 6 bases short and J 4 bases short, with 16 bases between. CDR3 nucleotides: TGCGCCAGCAAGATACAGGGTTCGAGCACTGAAGCTTTCTTT. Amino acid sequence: CASKIQGSSTEAFF.